A single sample gave rise to the 21 T cell receptor beta chains below, sequenced in a study of T cell responses to AZD1222 COVID-19 vaccine. Sequencing was performed with immunoSEQ multiplex PCR; in TCRdb, only in-frame clones are kept and a portion is missing. The sample holds 85,000 to 90,000 clones, roughly 89% seen once. Sequenced here: peripheral blood, sampled 28 days after the second AZD1222 dose. The receptors shown here come from an adult who received the AZD1222 COVID-19 vaccine.

The rearrangement uses TRBV6-5 and TRBJ2-7, with D possibly being TRBD1 (6 bases). Germline values: CDR1 MNHEY, CDR2 SVGAGI. The CDR3 has 16 residues. Trimming removed 0 bases at V and 3 bases at J, with 15 bases between. The CDR3: CASSYSYREVIYEQYV. As DNA, the CDR3 is TGTGCCAGCAGTTACTCATACAGGGAAGTTATCTACGAGCAGTACGTC.

The chain recombines TRBV7-9 with TRBJ2-2; tentatively, D is TRBD1 (5 bases). CDR3 length: 18 residues. V dropped 7 bases and J dropped 1 base, with 22 bases sitting between them. Per germline, CDR1 SEHNR and CDR2 FQNEAQ (reference sequence). CDR3 sequence: CASKSPQGDTVNTGELFF. The CDR3 nucleotides are TGTGCCAGCAAATCCCCCCAGGGCGACACAGTGAACACCGGGGAGCTGTTTTTT.

The chain is built from TRBV28 and TRBJ1-5; D is perhaps TRBD1 (5 bases). The CDR3 is 15 residues long. Germline-derived CDR1 and CDR2 are MDHEN and SYDVKM. V was trimmed by 2 bases and J by 6 bases, leaving 14 bases between them. CDR3 DNA: TGTGCCAGCAGTTTACTTTGGGGGGGGAGTCAGCCCCAGCATTTT. Encoded protein: CASSLLWGGSQPQHF.

The chain is built from TRBV5-1 and TRBJ2-5; the match to TRBD2 covers 9 bases. The ends lost 0 bases at V and 2 bases at J; junction bases unmatched: 8. The CDR3 contains 17 residues. CDR1 and CDR2 from the germline V gene are SGHRS and YFSETQ. The CDR3 nucleotides read TGCGCCAGCAGCTTGGCGCCTAGCGGGATTAGACAAGAGACCCAGTACTTC. Residues: CASSLAPSGIRQETQYF.

The chain links TRBV27 to TRBJ1-5; maybe TRBD1 (5 bases). Germline-derived CDR1 and CDR2 are MNHEY and SMNVEV (reference sequence). This CDR3 is built from 15 residues. The V gene lost 3 bases and the J gene lost 6 bases, with 15 bases spanning the gap. In nucleotides, the CDR3 is TGTGCCAGCAGTTTCGGTGTGGGGGGTAGTCAGCCCCAGCATTTT. Encoded protein: CASSFGVGGSQPQHF.

The chain joins TRBV7-2 to TRBJ2-7, with TRBD1 identical over 9 bases. The CDR3 runs 15 residues. V was clipped by 0 bases and J by 7 bases; unmatched bases: 7. Germline V gives CDR1 SGHTA, CDR2 FQGNSA. Here the CDR3 reads CASSLAGQGPREQYF. In DNA form, the CDR3 reads TGTGCCAGCAGCTTAGCGGGACAGGGTCCGAGGGAGCAGTACTTC.

This clone appeared once. The J gene is TRBJ2-2, the V gene TRBV9, with TRBD2 identical over 8 bases. J lost 1 base, V lost 3 bases, and 5 bases had no gene match. Per germline, CDR1 SGDLS and CDR2 YYNGEE. This CDR3 is built from 16 residues. The CDR3 loop is CASSGRLAKNTGELFF. The CDR3 DNA is TGTGCCAGCAGCGGACGACTAGCGAAGAACACCGGGGAGCTGTTTTTT.

This chain connects TRBV21-1 to TRBJ2-7; the D call of TRBD1 is as the table states it, not checked on the DNA. TRBV21-1 is flagged as a pseudogene. CDR3 length: 15 residues. The DNA for the CDR3 is TGTGCCAGCACTAATGGGACAGAAGAATCCTACGAGCAGTACTTC. Translation: CASTNGTEESYEQYF.

This clone was recorded only once. This chain connects TRBV13 to TRBJ1-2, with D maybe TRBD1 (5 bases). CDR1 PRHDT and CDR2 FYEKMQ come from the germline V gene (reference sequence). V lost 3 bases, J lost 8 bases, and 10 bases lay in between. The CDR3 consists of 12 residues. CDR3 in amino acids: CASSFSGDGYTF. In DNA form, the CDR3 reads TGTGCCAGCAGCTTCTCGGGGGACGGCTACACCTTC.

V is TRBV19 and J is TRBJ2-7, with 10 bases matching TRBD1. The CDR3 runs 14 residues. V lost 5 bases to trimming and J lost 4 bases; unmatched junction nucleotides: 5. Per germline, CDR1 LNHDA and CDR2 SQIVND (reference sequence). Written as DNA, the CDR3 is TGTGCCAGTAGTCCAAGGACAGGGGGATACGAGCAGTACTTC. Translating it yields CASSPRTGGYEQYF.

This clone came up once. The V and J genes are TRBV5-4 and TRBJ1-2; no firm D call. Trimming cost V 0 bases and J 4 bases, with 10 bases left between them. The length of the CDR3 is 14 residues. Germline V gene data show CDR1 as SGHNT and CDR2 as YYREEE (reference sequence). CDR3: CASSLDSALYGYTF. The CDR3 DNA follows: TGTGCCAGCAGCTTGGATTCGGCTCTCTATGGCTACACCTTC.

The chain carries TRBV12-5 and TRBJ1-4, with TRBD1 matching 7 bases. The CDR3 contains 14 residues. The V segment lost 5 bases and the J segment 3 bases; nucleotides outside the gene matches: 3. Germline-derived CDR1 and CDR2 are LGHNT and FRNRAP. The CDR3 spells CASGPGGANEKLFF. The CDR3 region has the DNA TGTGCTAGTGGTCCAGGGGGTGCTAATGAAAAACTGTTTTTT.

This clone was seen a single time. The rearrangement uses TRBV7-9 and TRBJ1-2; 7 bases fit TRBD1. This CDR3 has 15 residues. Germline V gives CDR1 SEHNR, CDR2 FQNEAQ (reference sequence). The V gene end was trimmed by 2 bases and the J gene end by 2 bases; junction bases not matched to a gene: 5. CDR3 nucleotides: TGTGCCAGCAGCTTATGGGGGACAGAAAACTATGGCTACACCTTC. Amino acid sequence: CASSLWGTENYGYTF.

V gene TRBV7-8 combines with J gene TRBJ2-7, with 7 bases aligning to TRBD2. V lost 5 bases, J lost 5 bases, and 12 bases stayed unmatched. The CDR3 sequence is 15 residues long. CDR1 and CDR2 (germline): SGHVS, FQNEAQ. The CDR3 DNA is TGTGCCAGCAGCCGCGCCGGGGGGAAACGGGACGAGCAGTACTTC. Encoded protein: CASSRAGGKRDEQYF.

The CDR3 sequence is CASSMPPGTGVEKLFF. DNA of the CDR3: TGTGCCAGTAGCATGCCTCCCGGGACAGGGGTGGAAAAACTGTTTTTT. The chain uses TRBV19 and TRBJ1-4; TRBD1 agrees at 10 bases. This CDR3 comprises 16 residues. The V and J ends lost 6 bases and 8 bases, in that order; junction bases with no gene match: 12. Germline CDR1 LNHDA, CDR2 SQIVND (reference sequence).

The rearrangement uses TRBV7-2 and TRBJ1-1; no definite D call. Germline values: CDR1 SGHTA, CDR2 FQGNSA. The V and J ends lost 1 base and 8 bases respectively, with 17 bases between them. The CDR3 spans 15 residues. CDR3 nucleotides: TGTGCCAGCAGCTTAGTAAGGGCCTTAATGCAGGAAGCTTTCTTT. Encoded protein: CASSLVRALMQEAFF.

The chain carries TRBV30 and TRBJ2-5; possibly TRBD1 for D (5 bases). Trimming removed 0 bases from V and 5 bases from J, with 16 bases in between. Germline CDR1 and CDR2: GTSNPN and SVGIG (reference sequence). The CDR3 runs to 15 residues. CDR3 residues: CAWSVWGQGGETQYF. The CDR3 DNA is TGTGCCTGGAGTGTATGGGGCCAGGGTGGGGAGACCCAGTACTTC.

In this sample, this clone turned up once. This CDR3 is CASRRGDPATEAFF. DNA for the CDR3: TGTGCCTCCCGCCGGGGGGACCCCGCCACTGAAGCTTTCTTT. The V call is TRBV6-5, the J call TRBJ1-1; weak D call: TRBD1 (5 bases). This CDR3 is built from 14 residues. Germline assignment: CDR1 MNHEY and CDR2 SVGAGI. Trimming pared 11 bases from V and 4 bases from J, leaving 20 bases between.

The chain couples TRBV6-5 to TRBJ1-4, with D uncertain. Per germline, CDR1 MNHEY and CDR2 SVGAGI. Trimming pared 0 bases from V and 7 bases from J, leaving 15 bases between. The CDR3 sequence is 16 residues long. CDR3 bases: TGTGCCAGCAGTTACTCTGAGGGTAGTTTAGCTGAAAAACTGTTTTTT. It codes for CASSYSEGSLAEKLFF.

This clone showed up just once. The rearrangement links TRBV7-2 to TRBJ1-4; TRBD1 aligns across 9 bases. The CDR3 has 18 residues. From germline, CDR1 is SGHTA and CDR2 FQGNSA. The J segment lost 0 bases and the V segment lost 3 bases, leaving 8 bases of the junction unmatched. CDR3 nucleotide sequence: TGTGCCAGCAGCTTCACAGGGGGCGCGTTAGCAACTAATGAAAAACTGTTTTTT. This gives the protein CASSFTGGALATNEKLFF.

This clone was seen only a few times. The CDR3 bases are TGTGCCAGCAGCTTGCTAGCGGGGGGTTTCGCCGGGGAGCTGTTTTTT. Translated, it gives CASSLLAGGFAGELFF. The rearrangement uses TRBV7-2 and TRBJ2-2; 11 bases match TRBD2. The CDR3 runs 16 residues. Germline CDR1 is SGHTA and CDR2 is FQGNSA. The trim removed 3 bases at V and 6 bases at J, leaving 6 bases unmatched.